The 14 T cell receptor beta chains reported below all come from one sample, sequenced in a study of T cells in localized non-small cell lung cancer. Generated by immunoSEQ multiplex PCR, the TCRdb table keeps only in-frame clones and is missing some. This table holds about 40,000 clones, around nine tenths found once. The sequencing used peripheral blood, collected before any cancer treatment. These receptors came from a man between 18 and 49 years old with stage I lung adenocarcinoma.

The chain employs TRBV6-6 and TRBJ1-5, with 9 bases lining up with TRBD1. There are 13 residues in the CDR3. The germline V gene encodes CDR1 MNHNY and CDR2 SVGAGI (reference sequence). V shed 5 bases, J shed 6 bases, and the junction held 2 bases outside the gene matches. The DNA of the CDR3 is TGTGCCAGCAGTCCGGGACAGGGTCAGCCCCAGCATTTT. Protein product: CASSPGQGQPQHF.

This clone appeared once. J is TRBJ1-2 and V is TRBV4-1, with TRBD1 identical over 9 bases. In germline, CDR1 is MGHRA, CDR2 YSYEKL. This CDR3 region has 15 residues. V was pared by 4 bases and J by 2 bases, with 5 bases of the junction left unmatched. CDR3 nucleotides: TGCGCCAGCAGCCGGTCCGGGACAGGGAACTATGGCTACACCTTC. Translating gives CASSRSGTGNYGYTF.

The chain recombines TRBV5-4 with TRBJ1-4; D not certain. The CDR3 is made up of 15 amino acids. Per the germline V gene, CDR1 is SGHNT and CDR2 is YYREEE (reference sequence). With 4 bases removed from V and 5 bases from J, the gap between germline ends came to 15 bases. CDR3 bases: TGTGCCAGCAGCCCGGGCCCAACGGCAAATGAAAAACTGTTTTTT. As protein: CASSPGPTANEKLFF.

The chain couples TRBV7-8 to TRBJ1-2, with D perhaps matching TRBD1 (5 bases). CDR3 length: 15 amino acids. From germline, CDR1 is SGHVS and CDR2 FQNEAQ. V was shortened by 0 bases and J by 5 bases, with 13 bases between the two germline ends. CDR3 residues: CASSLAPGVFYGYTF. Written as DNA, the CDR3 is TGTGCCAGCAGCTTAGCTCCGGGGGTCTTTTATGGCTACACCTTC.

The chain uses TRBV5-6 and TRBJ2-7, with no clear D. Germline CDR1 reads SGHDT; CDR2 reads YYEEEE. The CDR3 totals 12 residues. Trimming took off 3 bases at V and 3 bases at J, with 7 bases between the two ends. The CDR3 loop is CASSSLDYEQYF. CDR3 DNA: TGTGCCAGCAGCTCCCTTGACTACGAGCAGTACTTC.

This clone was seen a few times. V gene TRBV9 combines with J gene TRBJ2-5; the match to TRBD1 covers 9 bases. CDR3 length: 15 residues. The V gene's germline CDR1 is SGDLS and CDR2 YYNGEE. Unmatched junction bases numbered 5, after V lost 0 bases and J lost 5 bases. The CDR3 spells CASSVGGTGWETQYF. The CDR3, as DNA: TGTGCCAGCAGCGTAGGGGGGACAGGGTGGGAGACCCAGTACTTC.

The chain is built from TRBV5-3 and TRBJ1-4; 9 bases agree with TRBD1. TRBV5-3 is sorted into the ORF group, with uncertain function. The CDR3 extends over 15 amino acids. V trimming: 2 bases; J trimming: 8 bases; junction bases outside the gene matches: 7. Here the CDR3 reads CARSFGTGYGEKLFF. The CDR3 DNA sequence: TGTGCCAGAAGCTTCGGGACAGGGTATGGCGAAAAACTGTTTTTT.

The CDR3 DNA reads TGTGCCACCAGCAGAGATTGGTCGGGACAGACCAACAATCAGCCCCAGCATTTT. This translates into CATSRDWSGQTNNQPQHF. The chain uses TRBV15 and TRBJ1-5, with 7 bases lining up with TRBD1. V was pared by 0 bases and J by 3 bases, with 11 bases of the junction left unmatched. The CDR3 runs 18 residues. The germline V gene has CDR1 LNHNV and CDR2 YYDKDF (reference sequence).

This rearrangement joins TRBV7-3 to TRBJ2-2, with 7 bases that match TRBD1. Germline-derived CDR1 and CDR2 are SGHTA and FQGTGA. The CDR3 loop spans 16 amino acids. V gave up 5 bases and J gave up 0 bases; unmatched junction bases: 6. This chain's CDR3 is CASSQIGTANTGELFF. CDR3 sequence (DNA): TGTGCCAGCAGCCAGATCGGGACAGCGAACACCGGGGAGCTGTTTTTT.

The chain joins TRBV7-6 to TRBJ1-1; D ambiguous. V was cut by 5 bases and J by 0 bases, with 10 bases left in between. Germline CDR1 is SGHVS and CDR2 is FNYEAQ. The CDR3 consists of 14 residues. The CDR3 region is CASSPGIMNTEAFF. CDR3 DNA sequence: TGTGCCAGCAGCCCCGGGATCATGAACACTGAAGCTTTCTTT. The variable domain in full, completed from reference TRBV7-6 and TRBJ1-1, reads GAGVSQSPRYKVTKRGQDVALRCDPISGHVSLYWYRQALGQGPEFLTYFNYEAQQDKSGLPNDRFSAERPEGSISTLTIQRTEQRDSAMYRCASSPGIMNTEAFFGQGTRLTVV.

J is TRBJ1-2 and V is TRBV2; tentative D call: TRBD1 (6 bases). Between the trimmed V and J ends, which lost 6 bases and 0 bases, there was a span of 17 bases. Per the germline V gene, CDR1 is SNHLY and CDR2 is FYNNEI. The CDR3 is made up of 16 amino acids. For the CDR3, the DNA is TGTGCCAGCAGCGAGCGTCGTGGGGACACTAACTATGGCTACACCTTC. This sequence encodes CASSERRGDTNYGYTF.

This chain links TRBV7-9 with TRBJ2-5, with 8 bases matching TRBD2. V was pared by 1 base and J by 1 base, with 8 bases of the junction left unmatched. Germline CDR1 is SEHNR and CDR2 is FQNEAQ (reference sequence). The CDR3 runs 17 residues. The CDR3 region is CASSLGSGGATQETQYF. The DNA for the CDR3 is TGTGCCAGCAGCTTAGGTTCCGGGGGGGCTACCCAAGAGACCCAGTACTTC.

This chain links TRBV18 with TRBJ2-1; 7 nucleotides match TRBD2. J lost 2 bases, V lost 1 base, and 2 bases had no gene match. Germline CDR1 reads KGHSH; CDR2 reads LQKENI. The CDR3 extends over 15 amino acids. The CDR3 loop reads CASSPQSGAYNEQFF. The CDR3 nucleotides read TGTGCCAGCTCACCACAGAGCGGGGCCTACAATGAGCAGTTCTTC.

V is TRBV6-5 and J is TRBJ1-6; the D gene is possibly TRBD1 (5 bases). V lost 6 bases and J lost 5, with 8 bases in between. This CDR3 region has 13 residues. Germline loops: CDR1 MNHEY, CDR2 SVGAGI. The CDR3 is CASSPRDNSPLHF. The CDR3 DNA reads as TGTGCCAGCAGCCCCAGGGATAATTCACCCCTCCACTTT.